This T cell receptor (beta chain) was recovered during a study of blood T cell repertoires in COVID-19. Study information: Sources were T cells, B-cell-depleted T cells, or PBMCs; the material itself was cDNA or gDNA.

In the study's own analysis: Estimation of nucleated cell counts relied on the amplification of reference gene primers. Assay used: immunoSEQ multiplex PCR; TCRdb lists only in-frame clones, some missing. D and trimming were read from the DNA, whereas the V and J calls and clone size are those reported in that table. The sample lists some 180,000 clones, over 80% occurring once. This CDR3 region has 14 residues. Germline CDR1 and CDR2: LNHDA and SQIVND (reference sequence). Trimming stripped 2 bases from V and 2 bases from J, with 10 bases between. Enrolment of Seattle patients took place during active infection, and they were followed longitudinally.

The TCR sequence derives from a woman aged 40 to 50 with COVID-19, enrolled during active disease. The chain employs TRBV19 and TRBJ2-7; D might be TRBD1 (7 bases). Sequencing was performed on peripheral blood. DNA for the CDR3: TGTGCCAGTAGTATACAGGGGGGAACCTACGAGCAGTACTTC. Encoded protein: CASSIQGGTYEQYF.